Below, 13 T cell receptor beta chains from the same sample are listed, as sequenced in a study of blood T cell repertoires in COVID-19. Profiled with immunoSEQ multiplex PCR; TCRdb holds only in-frame clones, not every one. This table has about 400,000 clones, roughly 87% appearing once. Input material: PBMCs or T cells enriched from blood (not recorded which). These receptors were taken from a middle-aged woman with acute COVID-19.

The chain combines TRBV11-3 with TRBJ2-7, with a tentative D call TRBD2 (5 bases). V was trimmed by 2 bases and J by 3 bases, leaving 11 bases between them. The CDR3 is made up of 14 amino acids. Germline lookup yields CDR1 SGHNT and CDR2 YENEEA. Here the CDR3 DNA reads TGTGCCAGCAGCTTACCCTCCGGGAACTACGAGCAGTACTTC. This sequence encodes CASSLPSGNYEQYF. The full variable domain, rest sourced from reference TRBV11-3 and TRBJ2-7, is EAGVVQSPRYKIIEKKQPVAFWCNPISGHNTLYWYLQNLGQGPELLIRYENEEAVDDSQLPKDRFSAERLKGVDSTLKIQPAELGDSAVYLCASSLPSGNYEQYFGPGTRLTVT.

The count of this clone is one. The chain has TRBV10-3 and TRBJ2-1; TRBD1 matches 10 bases. The germline V gene has CDR1 ENHRY and CDR2 SYGVKD. V lost 3 bases to trimming and J lost 5 bases; unmatched junction nucleotides: 4. The length of the CDR3 is 15 residues. The CDR3 sequence is CAISEGTGEDNEQFF. The CDR3 DNA sequence: TGTGCCATCAGTGAAGGGACAGGGGAAGACAATGAGCAGTTCTTC.

The V call is TRBV11-2, the J call TRBJ2-7; 7 bases are a match to TRBD2. The trim removed 5 bases at V and 6 bases at J, leaving 10 bases unmatched. The CDR3 runs to 14 residues. Germline values: CDR1 SGHAT, CDR2 FQNNGV. The CDR3 DNA follows: TGTGCCAGCAGCCCAGTACGGCGGGGGTCCGAGCAGTACTTC. Translated: CASSPVRRGSEQYF.

This chain links TRBV18 with TRBJ2-5, with TRBD2 as a possible D gene (6 bases). CDR1 and CDR2 from the germline V gene are KGHSH and LQKENI. Deletions cut 3 bases from V and 4 bases from J, with 24 bases between. This CDR3 comprises 18 residues. This chain's CDR3 is CASSPPRDRMGGRETQYF. CDR3 coding DNA: TGTGCCAGCTCACCCCCGAGGGACCGGATGGGAGGCCGAGAGACCCAGTACTTC.

This clone was counted a single time. The V and J genes are TRBV19 and TRBJ2-3, with 10 bases identical to TRBD2. The germline V gene encodes CDR1 LNHDA and CDR2 SQIVND (reference sequence). The CDR3 is 17 residues long. Germline trimming cut 0 bases from V and 1 base from J; bases unmatched to any gene: 4. In DNA form, the CDR3 reads TGTGCCAGTAGTATAGATCTAGCGGGGGAGGGCACAGATACGCAGTATTTT. It is translated as CASSIDLAGEGTDTQYF. Full variable domain (rest looked up from reference TRBV19 and TRBJ2-3): DGGITQSPKYLFRKEGQNVTLSCEQNLNHDAMYWYRQDPGQGLRLIYYSQIVNDFQKGDIAEGYSVSREKKESFPLTVTSAQKNPTAFYLCASSIDLAGEGTDTQYFGPGTRLTVL.

The chain employs TRBV12-3 or TRBV12-4 and TRBJ1-2; D gene uncertain. This CDR3 comprises 12 residues. V was trimmed by 0 bases and J by 8 bases, leaving 7 bases between them. CDR3 in amino acids: CASSLAEYGYTF. In DNA, the CDR3 is TGTGCCAGCAGTTTAGCAGAGTACGGCTACACCTTC.

The genes are TRBV7-6 and TRBJ2-2; 9 bases fit TRBD1. Losses at the gene ends were 4 bases for V and 4 bases for J; bases not matched to a gene: 4. This CDR3 comprises 15 residues. The germline CDR1 and CDR2 sequences are SGHVS and FNYEAQ. CDR3 sequence reads: CASSSGQGSTGELFF. The DNA for the CDR3 is TGTGCCAGCAGCTCGGGACAGGGTAGCACCGGGGAGCTGTTTTTT.

The gene calls are TRBV7-8 and TRBJ2-7; D is unclear. The CDR3 has 13 amino acids. Trimming pared 5 bases from V and 0 bases from J, leaving 8 bases between. The germline V gene encodes CDR1 SGHVS and CDR2 FQNEAQ. The CDR3 bases are TGTGCCAGCAGCACACAGAGCTCCTACGAGCAGTACTTC. Protein: CASSTQSSYEQYF.

This clone was counted a few times. The genes are TRBV7-8 and TRBJ1-1; D unclear. The CDR3 covers 14 residues. Between the trimmed V and J ends, which lost 3 bases and 1 base, there was a span of 9 bases. The V gene's germline CDR1 is SGHVS and CDR2 FQNEAQ. CDR3 in amino acids: CASSLERGNTEAFF. CDR3 nucleotide sequence: TGTGCCAGCAGCTTGGAACGGGGGAACACTGAAGCTTTCTTT.

This chain uses TRBV5-4 with TRBJ2-1, with D possibly matching TRBD2 (5 bases). This CDR3 comprises 14 residues. V was cut by 4 bases and J by 0 bases, with 8 bases left in between. Germline CDR1 is SGHNT and CDR2 is YYREEE (reference sequence). CDR3 sequence reads: CASSQGSSYNEQFF. The CDR3 DNA reads as TGTGCCAGCAGCCAAGGGAGCTCCTACAATGAGCAGTTCTTC. Filled out from reference TRBV5-4 and TRBJ2-1, the complete variable domain reads ETGVTQSPTHLIKTRGQQVTLRCSSQSGHNTVSWYQQALGQGPQFIFQYYREEENGRGNFPPRFSGLQFPNYSSELNVNALELDDSALYLCASSQGSSYNEQFFGPGTRLTVL.

The chain carries TRBV4-1 and TRBJ1-5, with a possible D match to TRBD1 (6 bases). This CDR3 comprises 14 residues. V lost 8 bases, J lost 4 bases, and 15 bases lay in between. CDR1 and CDR2 (germline): MGHRA, YSYEKL. The CDR3 sequence: CASSPLGANQPQHF. The CDR3 DNA is TGCGCCAGCTCCCCGTTGGGGGCTAATCAGCCCCAGCATTTT.

J is TRBJ2-7 and V is TRBV5-1, with 8 bases aligning to TRBD1. The CDR3 length is 16 residues. With V trimmed by 2 bases and J by 0 bases, 7 bases remained unmatched. CDR1 and CDR2 from the germline V gene are SGHRS and YFSETQ. CDR3 residues: CASSFFGQGPSYEQYF. Here the CDR3 DNA reads TGCGCCAGCAGCTTTTTTGGACAGGGACCCTCCTACGAGCAGTACTTC.

This clone appeared a single time. The chain is built from TRBV18 and TRBJ1-2, with D unclear. The CDR3 consists of 13 residues. Trimming removed 3 bases at V and 2 bases at J, with 7 bases between. The germline V gene has CDR1 KGHSH and CDR2 LQKENI. DNA of the CDR3: TGTGCCAGCTCACCGCACACCAACTATGGCTACACCTTC. Protein sequence: CASSPHTNYGYTF.